A selection of T cell receptor beta chains follows, all from one sample in a study of blood T cells in healthy people across ages. Each CDR3 protein gets one entry after TCRdb re-called the 5' RACE reads with MiXCR. The table records about 1.4 million distinct CDR3 sequences, roughly 60% of them present only once. Sequenced sample: blood. Receptor source: a man younger than 35 in good health. The CDR3 runs from the conserved cysteine through the conserved F or W. A D gene is named only where the DNA matches it firmly. Size is omitted from some rows. Given values are once, few, many or a class for expanded clones.

j_call clone_size d_call v_call cdr3_nt cdr3_aa
TRBJ2-5 few TRBD2 TRBV7-9 TGTGCCAGCAGCTTAGTCGGACTAGCCCCAGAGACCCAGTACTTC CASSLVGLAPETQYF
TRBJ1-2 NA NA TRBV20-1 TGCAGTGCTAGTCGCAGCGAGAACTATGGCTACACCTTC CSASRSENYGYTF
TRBJ2-3 once TRBD2 TRBV7-2 TGTGCCAGCAGTCGTAGCGGGATTGGAGATACGCAGTATTTT CASSRSGIGDTQYF
TRBJ2-1 NA TRBD1 TRBV7-9 TGTGCCAGCAGCACATCCACAGGGGGCTTGTACAATGAGCAGTTCTTC CASSTSTGGLYNEQFF
TRBJ2-3 few TRBD1 TRBV27 TGTGCCATGAAAAGGGCCGGACAGGGGGGGACAGATACGCAGTATTTT CAMKRAGQGGTDTQYF
TRBJ2-7 NA NA TRBV2 TGTGCCAGCAGTGACGCCCGGCAGAGGTCCTACGAGCAGTACTTC CASSDARQRSYEQYF
TRBJ1-2 NA TRBD1 TRBV12-3/TRBV12-4 TGTGCCAGCAGAGCCCGGGGGACAGGGAACTATGGCTACACCTTC CASRARGTGNYGYTF
TRBJ1-6 NA NA TRBV21-1 TGTGCCAGCAGCAAAACGTGGGTGGACGGGTATAATTCACCCCTCCACTTT CASSKTWVDGYNSPLHF
TRBJ2-2 NA TRBD2 TRBV4-2 TGTGCCAGCAGCCAACTAGCGGGAGGAGGGACCGGGGAGCTGTTTTTT CASSQLAGGGTGELFF
TRBJ1-5 NA NA TRBV5-6 TGTGCCAGCAGCCCGGGGCCGAATAGCGCTCAGCCCCAGCATTTT CASSPGPNSAQPQHF
TRBJ1-5 few TRBD1 TRBV29-1 TGCAGCGTGACATGGACAGGGGGCGCGGGTCAGCCCCAGCATTTT CSVTWTGGAGQPQHF
TRBJ1-6 NA NA TRBV20-1 TGCAGTGCTAGAGATCCAGAACAGGGCAGATCACCCCTCCACTTT CSARDPEQGRSPLHF
TRBJ2-3 NA NA TRBV14 TGTGCCAGCAGCCAAGATCATGGGGATACGCGGTATTTT CASSQDHGDTRYF
TRBJ2-5 NA TRBD1 TRBV5-1 TGCGCCAGCAGCCGACCCAGGACAGGGATACAAGAGACCCAGTACTTC CASSRPRTGIQETQYF
TRBJ2-7 NA TRBD1 TRBV4-1 TGCGCCAGCAGCCAAGGCTCTCCCCGGGACAGGGGCTACGAGCAGTACTTC CASSQGSPRDRGYEQYF
TRBJ2-4 NA NA TRBV14 TGTGCCAGCAGCCATAGGGGGGGGCTCCTCGACATTCAGTACTTC CASSHRGGLLDIQYF
TRBJ2-5 NA TRBD2 TRBV2 TGTGCCAGCAGTGGCACTAGCGGATCTAGCGGAGAGACCCAGTACTTC CASSGTSGSSGETQYF
TRBJ2-7 few TRBD2 TRBV12-3/TRBV12-4 TGTGCCAGCAGATCCGGGACTAGCGGGAGATACTACGAGCAGTACTTC CASRSGTSGRYYEQYF
TRBJ2-1 few TRBD2 TRBV12-3/TRBV12-4 TGTGCCAGCAGTTTTGAGCGGGATCCGTTCTTC CASSFERDPFF
TRBJ2-7 NA NA TRBV5-1 TGCGCCAGCAGCTTGGTTGGGGGTCGGTCCTACGAGCAGTACTTC CASSLVGGRSYEQYF
TRBJ2-4 NA NA TRBV7-9 TGTGCCAGCAGCGTAGTAAGGGTTGGGGAGCAGTACTTC CASSVVRVGEQYF
TRBJ2-5 few NA TRBV27 TGTGCCAGCAGTTTGTCAGGGGAATTGCAAGAGACCCAGTACTTC CASSLSGELQETQYF
TRBJ2-1 few TRBD2 TRBV6-5 TGTGCCAGCAGTTACTCTAGCGGGGGCCGATACAATGAGCAGTTCTTC CASSYSSGGRYNEQFF
TRBJ1-1 NA NA TRBV3-1 TGTGCCAGCAGCCAAGACCTCTTTATGACTGAAGCTTTCTTT CASSQDLFMTEAFF
TRBJ2-5 NA NA TRBV20-1 TGCAGTGCTAGGGGGACTTTCCAAGAGACCCAGTACTTC CSARGTFQETQYF
TRBJ2-1 few NA TRBV29-1 TGCAGCGTTGTGGGCAGGGCGGTCTACAATGAGCAGTTCTTC CSVVGRAVYNEQFF
TRBJ2-3 few NA TRBV29-1 TGCAGCGTTGGGACAGTTATATACACAGATACGCAGTATTTT CSVGTVIYTDTQYF
TRBJ2-3 few NA TRBV20-1 TGCAGTGCCCTTCCGGGACATAACACAGATACGCAGTATTTT CSALPGHNTDTQYF
TRBJ2-1 NA NA TRBV5-4 TGTGCCAGCAGCGCAGGACTGTTTCCGAGCTCCTACAATGAGCAGTTCTTC CASSAGLFPSSYNEQFF
TRBJ2-7 NA TRBD1 TRBV12-3/TRBV12-4 TGTGCCAGCAGTTTAGGGACAGGGAGAGAGCAGTACTTC CASSLGTGREQYF
TRBJ2-5 NA TRBD2 TRBV7-9 TGTGCCAGCAGCTTAGTAATAGCGGGGGAGACCCAGTACTTC CASSLVIAGETQYF
TRBJ2-7 NA NA TRBV15 TGTGCCACCAGCACGCTGGAGAGAGAGCAGTACTTC CATSTLEREQYF
TRBJ2-1 many TRBD2 TRBV6-1 TGTGCCAGCAGTGAAGGCGGGGGATCCTACAATGAGCAGTTCTTC CASSEGGGSYNEQFF
TRBJ2-1 NA TRBD2 TRBV20-1 TGCAGTGCTAGGGTCCCAGCGGGGGGCGAGCAGTTCTTC CSARVPAGGEQFF
TRBJ1-5 few NA TRBV29-1 TGCTCGGCCCTAACGGGTGGGGGAAATCAGCCCCAGCATTTT CSALTGGGNQPQHF
TRBJ1-4 NA NA TRBV6-5 TGTGCCAGTGGGGACTTAACTAATGAAAAACTGTTTTTT CASGDLTNEKLFF
TRBJ1-2 few NA TRBV9 TGTGCCAGCAGCGTAACCATGACGAGAGGCTACACCTTC CASSVTMTRGYTF
TRBJ2-7 few TRBD2 TRBV10-3 TGTGCCATCAGTGAGGGGACTAGATTTAGCGAGCAGTACTTC CAISEGTRFSEQYF
TRBJ1-2 NA NA TRBV2 TGTGCCAGCAGTGAACATCCCAGACCATCCTACACCTTC CASSEHPRPSYTF
TRBJ2-3 few NA TRBV29-1 TGCAGCGCCCCGATTACGGTGGGCACAGATACGCAGTATTTT CSAPITVGTDTQYF
TRBJ2-3 few NA TRBV7-9 TGTGCCAGCAGCTCCAGGGGTCCAGATACGCAGTATTTT CASSSRGPDTQYF